Listed below are T cell receptor beta chains from one sample, sequenced in a study of T-cell reconstitution after alpha-beta-depleted transplantation in children. TCRdb reanalysed the PCR reads using MiXCR and keeps one entry per CDR3 protein. Among fewer than 700,000 distinct CDR3 sequences, 13% were seen once, and the ten largest hold 2.2%. Sample: PBMCs, mostly from graft donor cells, taken 360 days after TCRalphabeta/CD19-depleted stem cell transplant. The receptors come from a male patient younger than 18 who had a stem cell transplant for acute myeloid leukemia, so the T cells may come from the graft donor. CDR3s include the opening cysteine and the closing phenylalanine or tryptophan. D genes are given only for firm matches. Some rows have no size entry. The others give once, few or many, or a class for an expanded clone.

v_gene	abundance	j_gene	d_gene	CDR3aa	CDR3nt
TRBV9	few	TRBJ2-3	-	CASSVGASLSTDTQYF	TGTGCCAGCAGCGTAGGCGCTAGCCTAAGCACAGATACGCAGTATTTT
TRBV21-1	few	TRBJ2-1	-	CASSKDPGTSGRPQYNEQFF	TGTGCCAGCAGCAAAGATCCCGGGACTAGCGGACGCCCCCAATACAATGAGCAGTTCTTC
TRBV5-5	many	TRBJ2-5	-	CASSTGQKTQYF	TGTGCCAGCAGCACGGGTCAGAAGACCCAGTACTTC
TRBV7-2	-	TRBJ2-7	TRBD1	CASSTDRVNEQYF	TGTGCCAGCAGCACTGACAGGGTTAACGAGCAGTACTTC
TRBV7-9	-	TRBJ2-5	-	CASSLGRTEETQYF	TGTGCCAGCAGCTTAGGTCGGACAGAAGAGACCCAGTACTTC
TRBV18	-	TRBJ2-2	-	CASSPSGPKNTGELFF	TGTGCCAGCTCACCATCGGGCCCTAAGAACACCGGGGAGCTGTTTTTT
TRBV7-6	many	TRBJ2-1	TRBD2	CASSYGTTYNEQFF	TGTGCCAGCAGTTACGGGACTACCTACAATGAGCAGTTCTTC
TRBV20-1	many	TRBJ2-1	-	CSASLGAPSEQFF	TGCAGTGCTAGTCTCGGGGCCCCCAGTGAGCAGTTCTTC
TRBV20-1	-	TRBJ1-4	-	CSASPNSRNEKLFF	TGCAGTGCTAGCCCGAACAGCCGTAATGAAAAACTGTTTTTT
TRBV28	-	TRBJ2-2	TRBD1	CASNRRTGFDRELFF	TGTGCCAGCAATCGCAGGACAGGGTTTGACCGGGAGCTGTTTTTT
TRBV2	-	TRBJ2-1	TRBD2	CASTKEREWSYNEQFF	TGTGCCAGCACCAAGGAGCGGGAGTGGTCCTACAATGAGCAGTTCTTC
TRBV20-1	-	TRBJ2-3	-	CSARGEGTDTQYF	TGCAGTGCTAGAGGGGAGGGCACAGATACGCAGTATTTT
TRBV24-1	few	TRBJ2-3	-	CATRGVGGGLTDTQYF	TGTGCCACCAGGGGAGTGGGGGGGGGCCTCACAGATACGCAGTATTTT
TRBV29-1	many	TRBJ2-7	-	CSVELDIPYEQYF	TGCAGCGTTGAACTGGACATCCCCTACGAGCAGTACTTC
TRBV20-1	-	TRBJ2-1	TRBD2	CSASLGLAGYNEQFF	TGCAGTGCTAGTTTGGGACTAGCGGGTTACAATGAGCAGTTCTTC
TRBV6-5	few	TRBJ2-7	-	CASSYSKLAWYF	TGTGCCAGCAGTTACTCGAAGCTGGCGTGGTACTTC
TRBV29-1	few	TRBJ1-4	-	CSVRGAGEKLFF	TGCAGCGTGAGGGGCGCGGGTGAAAAACTGTTTTTT
TRBV20-1	many	TRBJ2-5	-	CSAIRGQETQYF	TGCAGCGCCATCCGGGGCCAAGAGACCCAGTACTTC
TRBV23-1	few	TRBJ2-3	TRBD2	CASGALAGVSDTQYF	TGCGCCAGCGGCGCACTAGCGGGAGTGTCAGATACGCAGTATTTT
TRBV20-1	few	TRBJ2-7	TRBD1	CSAVGRDRGSYEQYF	TGCAGTGCCGTCGGGCGGGACAGGGGCTCCTACGAGCAGTACTTC
TRBV9	-	TRBJ2-3	-	CASSAPLGGGQYF	TGTGCCAGCAGCGCCCCGCTAGGGGGTGGGCAGTATTTT
TRBV7-3	few	TRBJ2-1	TRBD1	CASSLISGDRVDVGNEQFF	TGTGCCAGCAGCCTCATTAGTGGGGACAGGGTGGATGTAGGCAATGAGCAGTTCTTC
TRBV11-3	few	TRBJ2-3	-	CASSSHPSTDTQYF	TGTGCCAGCAGCTCCCACCCTAGCACAGATACGCAGTATTTT
TRBV11-1	few	TRBJ2-1	-	CASSPPFRLNEQFF	TGTGCCAGCAGCCCCCCCTTCAGGCTCAATGAGCAGTTCTTC
TRBV5-1	-	TRBJ2-7	TRBD1	CASSLARDRAPYEQYF	TGCGCCAGCAGCTTGGCCAGAGACAGGGCCCCCTACGAGCAGTACTTC
TRBV6-2/TRBV6-3	few	TRBJ2-5	TRBD1	CASGTEDRSQETQYF	TGTGCCAGCGGAACCGAGGACAGGAGCCAAGAGACCCAGTACTTC
TRBV20-1	-	TRBJ2-7	-	CCARDLKQITYEQYF	TGCTGTGCTAGAGATCTAAAACAGATAACCTACGAGCAGTACTTC
TRBV11-2	many	TRBJ2-3	-	CASSSRTRSTDTQYF	TGTGCCAGCAGCTCACGGACTCGAAGCACAGATACGCAGTATTTT
TRBV12-3/TRBV12-4	-	TRBJ2-3	TRBD2	CASRLAGDGDTQYF	TGTGCCAGCAGGCTAGCGGGAGATGGAGATACGCAGTATTTT
TRBV11-1	-	TRBJ1-4	-	CASSLALVGAVNEKLFF	TGTGCCAGCAGCTTAGCGCTGGTGGGGGCGGTTAATGAAAAACTGTTTTTT
TRBV12-3/TRBV12-4	-	TRBJ1-2	-	CASSLPGPWDYGYTF	TGTGCCAGCAGCCTCCCGGGACCCTGGGACTATGGCTACACCTTC
TRBV20-1	-	TRBJ2-3	TRBD2	CSARYPTSGRTDTQYF	TGCAGTGCTAGATACCCGACTAGCGGGAGAACAGATACGCAGTATTTT
TRBV18	few	TRBJ1-5	-	CASSPSAGRNQPQHF	TGTGCCAGCTCACCATCGGCAGGGCGCAATCAGCCCCAGCATTTT
TRBV24-1	-	TRBJ2-2	-	CATSELMGAGELFF	TGTGCCACCAGTGAGCTGATGGGGGCCGGGGAGCTGTTTTTT
TRBV4-2	-	TRBJ2-5	-	CASSQDPIATQYF	TGTGCCAGCAGCCAAGATCCGATCGCGACCCAGTACTTC
TRBV7-6	-	TRBJ2-2	-	CASSLVTWGELFF	TGTGCCAGCAGCTTAGTTACTTGGGGGGAGCTGTTTTTT
TRBV28	-	TRBJ1-2	TRBD1	CASRDPGTGNGYTF	TGTGCCAGCAGAGACCCCGGGACAGGGAATGGCTACACCTTC
TRBV5-4	-	TRBJ2-7	-	CASSLVSGPAYEQYF	TGTGCCAGCAGCTTGGTCTCGGGCCCAGCCTACGAGCAGTACTTC
TRBV27	-	TRBJ2-1	TRBD2	CASSIGTSGKNEQFF	TGTGCCAGCAGTATCGGGACTAGCGGGAAGAATGAGCAGTTCTTC
TRBV29-1	many	TRBJ2-7	-	CSVVNRGTPYEQYF	TGCAGCGTTGTTAATAGAGGAACACCCTACGAGCAGTACTTC
TRBV5-1	-	TRBJ2-7	-	CASSSGWASYEQYF	TGCGCCAGCAGCTCAGGGTGGGCATCCTACGAGCAGTACTTC
TRBV5-6	many	TRBJ2-1	-	CASSPLWGADSEPRPANEQFF	TGTGCCAGCAGCCCTCTCTGGGGGGCGGATTCCGAACCACGTCCAGCCAATGAGCAGTTCTTC
TRBV29-1	many	TRBJ2-7	-	CSVRDPLDEQYF	TGCAGCGTTCGGGACCCCCTTGACGAGCAGTACTTC
TRBV29-1	few	TRBJ2-7	TRBD2	CSVASKPGLAGASEQYF	TGCAGCGTTGCATCAAAACCGGGACTAGCGGGAGCATCCGAGCAGTACTTC
TRBV10-3	-	TRBJ2-2	TRBD1	CAISLTGDYTGELFF	TGTGCCATCAGCCTAACAGGGGATTACACCGGGGAGCTGTTTTTT
TRBV27	few	TRBJ2-3	-	CASSFGSITTDTQYF	TGTGCCAGCAGTTTTGGCAGTATTACCACAGATACGCAGTATTTT
TRBV3-1	-	TRBJ2-3	TRBD2	CASSQDRQRWLAGGPTTDTQYF	TGTGCCAGCAGCCAAGATCGTCAAAGGTGGCTAGCGGGAGGGCCAACCACGGATACGCAGTATTTT
TRBV6-5	few	TRBJ2-7	TRBD2	CASSYLGTSGRSSYEQYF	TGTGCCAGCAGTTACCTTGGGACTAGCGGGAGAAGCTCCTACGAGCAGTACTTC
TRBV3-1	-	TRBJ1-1	-	CASSNQEVNTEAFF	TGTGCCTCCAGCAATCAGGAGGTGAACACTGAAGCTTTCTTT
TRBV7-2	few	TRBJ1-6	-	CASFTGGSYNSPLHF	TGTGCCAGCTTCACGGGGGGCTCCTATAATTCACCCCTCCACTTT
TRBV7-6	few	TRBJ1-4	-	CASSRSTHGATNEKLFF	TGTGCCAGCAGCAGATCCACCCACGGTGCAACTAATGAAAAACTGTTTTTT
TRBV28	-	TRBJ2-1	-	CASSSPGVSYNEQFF	TGTGCCAGCAGTTCGCCTGGGGTCTCCTACAATGAGCAGTTCTTC